This paragraph covers one TCR beta chain sequence. Its specific antigen is unknown. No per-base quality is available; no much larger clone lies one base away. The data stem from a study of CD4+ T cells in melanoma (dated by TCRdb to between 2021 and 2024). Describing the broader study: The study examined neoantigen-specific CD4+ T cells in human melanoma.

Patients with melanoma were used as donors. The library was built by means of the immunoSEQ multiplex PCR assay. In TCRdb, the immuneACCESS table is reduced to in-frame sequences with V and J assigned. These tables do not hold every clone; where another copy was compared, an unresolved V gene accounts for under half, and the others remain unexplained. Present in this sample are about 6,700 clones, roughly 70% of which were seen just once. Approximately 24% of the sample is taken by the ten largest. Summary of the overall study and its limitations: The report described a correlation between neoantigen-specific CD4+ T cells and the function of CD8+ T cells, macrophages and B cells. Diverse differentiation states were reported to be shown by neoantigen-specific CD4+ T cells in melanoma.

Trimming leaves V shorter by 3 bases and J shorter by 3 bases, with the junction holding 5 bases beyond the gene matches. From its cysteine to its phenylalanine, the CDR3 spans 15 amino acids. Only the CDR3 DNA stays, 45 bases, in frame from base 1. The germline V gene yields SQVTM for CDR1 and ANQGSEA for CDR2. The receptor was derived from a human donor with melanoma. The sequencing sample was made of cells from a culture (not recorded whether cultured in vitro). Recombination connected TRBV29-1 to TRBJ1-3, and TRBD1 aligns with 10 junction nucleotides. At the DNA level, the sequence is TGCAGCGTTGAGGGACAGGGGTCCGGTGGAAACACCATATATTTT. This yields the protein CSVEGQGSGGNTIYF.